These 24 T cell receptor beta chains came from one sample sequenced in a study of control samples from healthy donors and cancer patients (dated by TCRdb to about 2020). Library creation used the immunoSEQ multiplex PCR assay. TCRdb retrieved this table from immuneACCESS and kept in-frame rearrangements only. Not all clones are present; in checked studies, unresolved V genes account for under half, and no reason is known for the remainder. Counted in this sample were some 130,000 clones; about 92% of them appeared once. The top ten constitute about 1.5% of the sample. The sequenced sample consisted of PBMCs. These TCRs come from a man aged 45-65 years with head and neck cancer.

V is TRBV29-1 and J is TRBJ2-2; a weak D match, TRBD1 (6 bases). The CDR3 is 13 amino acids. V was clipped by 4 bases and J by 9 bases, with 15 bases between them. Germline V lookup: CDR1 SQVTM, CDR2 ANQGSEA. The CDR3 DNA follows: TGCAGCGTTGCTCGTCAAGGGGACAGGGAGCTGTTTTTT. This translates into CSVARQGDRELFF.

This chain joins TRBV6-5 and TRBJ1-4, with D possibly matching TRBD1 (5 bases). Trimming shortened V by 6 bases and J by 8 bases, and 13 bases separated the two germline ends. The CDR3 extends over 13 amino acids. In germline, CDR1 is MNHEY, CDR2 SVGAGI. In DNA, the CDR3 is TGTGCCAGCAGAGGGGCGGTTTTGGAAAAACTGTTTTTT. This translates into CASRGAVLEKLFF.

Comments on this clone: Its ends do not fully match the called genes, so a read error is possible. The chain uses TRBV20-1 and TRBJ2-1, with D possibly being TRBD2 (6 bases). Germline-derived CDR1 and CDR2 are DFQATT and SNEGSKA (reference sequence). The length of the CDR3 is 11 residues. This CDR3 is CSAPSSSRGIF. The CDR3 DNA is TGCAGTGCGCCCTCTTCCAGCCGGGGGATCTTC.

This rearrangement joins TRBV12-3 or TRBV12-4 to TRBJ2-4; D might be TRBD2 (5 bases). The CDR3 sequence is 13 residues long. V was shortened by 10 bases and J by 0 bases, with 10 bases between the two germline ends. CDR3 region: CATPGLAKNIQYF. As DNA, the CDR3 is TGTGCCACCCCGGGGTTAGCCAAAAACATTCAGTACTTC.

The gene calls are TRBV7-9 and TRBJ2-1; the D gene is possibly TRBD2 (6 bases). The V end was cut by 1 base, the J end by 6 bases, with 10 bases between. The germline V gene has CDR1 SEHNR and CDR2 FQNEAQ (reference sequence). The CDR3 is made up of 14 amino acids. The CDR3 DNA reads TGTGCCAGCAGCTTAGGGGGACTCACCAATGAGCAGTTCTTC. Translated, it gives CASSLGGLTNEQFF.

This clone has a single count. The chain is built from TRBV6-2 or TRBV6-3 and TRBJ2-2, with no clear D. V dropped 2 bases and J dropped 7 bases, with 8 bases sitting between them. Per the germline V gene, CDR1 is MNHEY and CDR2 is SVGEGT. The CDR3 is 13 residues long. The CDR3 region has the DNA TGTGCCAGCAGTTACCCTGTGCGCGGGGAGCTGTTTTTT. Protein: CASSYPVRGELFF.

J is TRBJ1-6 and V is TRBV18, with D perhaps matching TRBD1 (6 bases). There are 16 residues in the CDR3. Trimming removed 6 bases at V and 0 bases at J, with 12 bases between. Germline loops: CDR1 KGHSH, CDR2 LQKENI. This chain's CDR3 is CASSIGQSSYNSPLHF. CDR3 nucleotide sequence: TGTGCCAGCTCGATAGGACAGAGCTCCTATAATTCACCCCTCCACTTT.

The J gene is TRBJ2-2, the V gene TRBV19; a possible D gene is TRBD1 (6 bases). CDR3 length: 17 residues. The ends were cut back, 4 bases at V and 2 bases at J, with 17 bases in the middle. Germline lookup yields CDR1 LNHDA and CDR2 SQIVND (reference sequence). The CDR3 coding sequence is TGTGCCAGTAGTACCCAACCGGGACAAGGAAACACCGGGGAGCTGTTTTTT. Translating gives CASSTQPGQGNTGELFF.

As DNA, the CDR3 is TGTGCCAGCAACGGACAGGAGGAGCGAAACACCATATATTTT. This encodes CASNGQEERNTIYF. V and J are TRBV6-6 and TRBJ1-3; 7 nucleotides agree with TRBD1. This CDR3 is 14 amino acids long. Germline V gives CDR1 MNHNY, CDR2 SVGAGI (reference sequence). V trimming: 7 bases; J trimming: 5 bases; junction bases outside the gene matches: 8.

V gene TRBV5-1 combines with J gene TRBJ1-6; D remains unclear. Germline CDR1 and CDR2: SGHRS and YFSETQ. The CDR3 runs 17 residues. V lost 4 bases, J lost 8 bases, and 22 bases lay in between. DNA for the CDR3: TGCGCCAGCAGCAATCGGGTTAGGTCTAGGATGGATTCACCCCTCCACTTT. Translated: CASSNRVRSRMDSPLHF.

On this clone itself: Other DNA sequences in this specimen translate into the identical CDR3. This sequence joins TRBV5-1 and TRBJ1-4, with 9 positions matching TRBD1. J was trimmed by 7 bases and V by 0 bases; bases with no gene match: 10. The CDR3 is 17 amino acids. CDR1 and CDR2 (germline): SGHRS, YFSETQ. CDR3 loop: CASSLGVRGQGGEKLFF. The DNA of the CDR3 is TGCGCCAGCAGCTTGGGCGTGCGGGGACAGGGTGGTGAAAAACTGTTTTTT.

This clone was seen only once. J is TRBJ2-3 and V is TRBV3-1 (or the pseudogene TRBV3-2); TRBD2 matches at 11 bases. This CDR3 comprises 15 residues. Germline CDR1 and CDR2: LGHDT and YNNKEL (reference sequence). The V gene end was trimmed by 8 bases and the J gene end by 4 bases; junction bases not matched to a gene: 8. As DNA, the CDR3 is TGTGCCAGCGGTTTAGGTAGCGGGGGGGCAGATACGCAGTATTTT. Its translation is CASGLGSGGADTQYF.

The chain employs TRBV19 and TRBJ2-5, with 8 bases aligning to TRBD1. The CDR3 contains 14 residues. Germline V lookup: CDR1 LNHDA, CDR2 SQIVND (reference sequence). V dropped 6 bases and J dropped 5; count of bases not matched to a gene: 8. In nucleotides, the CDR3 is TGTGCCAGTAGACCAGGGACAGGATCTGAGACCCAGTACTTC. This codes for CASRPGTGSETQYF.

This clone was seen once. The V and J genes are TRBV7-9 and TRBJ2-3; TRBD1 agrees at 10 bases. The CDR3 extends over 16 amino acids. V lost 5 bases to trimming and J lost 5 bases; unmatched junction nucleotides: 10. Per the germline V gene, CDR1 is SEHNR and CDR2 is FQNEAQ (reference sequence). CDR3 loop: CASSAVGTGEGDTQYF. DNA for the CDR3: TGTGCCAGCAGCGCGGTCGGGACAGGGGAGGGAGATACGCAGTATTTT.

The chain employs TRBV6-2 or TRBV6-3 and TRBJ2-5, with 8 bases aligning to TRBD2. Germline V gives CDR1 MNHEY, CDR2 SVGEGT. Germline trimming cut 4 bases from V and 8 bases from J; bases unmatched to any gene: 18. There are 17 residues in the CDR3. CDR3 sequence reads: CASSSFGRGGLGKTQYF. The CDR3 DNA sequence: TGTGCCAGCAGTTCCTTCGGACGGGGGGGCCTAGGGAAAACCCAGTACTTC.

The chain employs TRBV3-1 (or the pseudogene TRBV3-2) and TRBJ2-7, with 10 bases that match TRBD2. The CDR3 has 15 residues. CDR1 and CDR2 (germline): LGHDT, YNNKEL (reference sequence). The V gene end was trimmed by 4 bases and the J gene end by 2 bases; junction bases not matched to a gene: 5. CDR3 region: CASSRAGGGAYEQYF. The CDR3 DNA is TGTGCCAGCAGCCGAGCGGGGGGGGGAGCCTACGAGCAGTACTTC.

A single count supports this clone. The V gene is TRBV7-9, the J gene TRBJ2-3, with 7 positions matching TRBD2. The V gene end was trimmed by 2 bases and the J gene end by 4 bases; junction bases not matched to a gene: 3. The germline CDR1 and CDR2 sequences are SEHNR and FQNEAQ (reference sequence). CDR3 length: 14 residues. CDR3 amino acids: CASSLLAGPDTQYF. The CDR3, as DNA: TGTGCCAGCAGCTTATTAGCGGGCCCAGATACGCAGTATTTT.

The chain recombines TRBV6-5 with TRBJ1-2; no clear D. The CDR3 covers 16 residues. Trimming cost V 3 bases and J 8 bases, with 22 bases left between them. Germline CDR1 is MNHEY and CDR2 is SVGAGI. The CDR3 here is CASSYSNRWPAGGYTF. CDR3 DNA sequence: TGTGCCAGCAGTTATTCTAACCGTTGGCCAGCGGGGGGCTACACCTTC.

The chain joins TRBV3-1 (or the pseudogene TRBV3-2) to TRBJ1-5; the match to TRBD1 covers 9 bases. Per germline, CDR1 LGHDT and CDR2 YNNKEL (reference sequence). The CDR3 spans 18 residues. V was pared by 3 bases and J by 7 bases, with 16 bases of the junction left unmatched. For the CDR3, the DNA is TGTGCCAGCAGCCACCGGGACAGGGCCTCCACGGTTAGGCAGCCCCAGCATTTT. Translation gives CASSHRDRASTVRQPQHF.

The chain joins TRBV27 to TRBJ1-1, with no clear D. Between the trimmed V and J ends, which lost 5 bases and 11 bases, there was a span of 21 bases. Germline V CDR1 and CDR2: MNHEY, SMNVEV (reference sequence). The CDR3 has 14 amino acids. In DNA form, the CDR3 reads TGTGCCAGCAGTCTCCCCCGCCCACCGGGCCGGGCTTTCTTT. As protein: CASSLPRPPGRAFF.

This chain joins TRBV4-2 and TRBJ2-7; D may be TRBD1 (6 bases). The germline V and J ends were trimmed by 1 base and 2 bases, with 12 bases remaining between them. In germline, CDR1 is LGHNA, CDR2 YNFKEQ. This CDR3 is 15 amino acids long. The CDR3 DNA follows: TGTGCCAGCAGCCAAGCTTGGGACAAAACCTACGAGCAGTACTTC. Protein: CASSQAWDKTYEQYF.

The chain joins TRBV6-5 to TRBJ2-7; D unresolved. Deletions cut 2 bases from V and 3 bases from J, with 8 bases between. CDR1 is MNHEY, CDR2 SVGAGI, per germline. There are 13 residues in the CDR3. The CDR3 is CASSYLRSYEQYF. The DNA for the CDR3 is TGTGCCAGCAGTTACCTGCGGAGCTACGAGCAGTACTTC.

The CDR3 bases are TGTGCCTGGAGCGACGGGGTTCTGCCCCAGCATTTT. Amino acid sequence: CAWSDGVLPQHF. The V call is TRBV30, the J call TRBJ1-5; D unclear. Per the germline V gene, CDR1 is GTSNPN and CDR2 is SVGIG (reference sequence). The CDR3 extends over 12 amino acids. V shed 3 bases and J shed 9 bases, with 12 bases lying between them.

The CDR3 DNA sequence: TGTGCCAGCAGCTTGGGATTGACTGGGGCCAACGTCCTGACTTTC. It specifies CASSLGLTGANVLTF. The chain carries TRBV5-8 and TRBJ2-6; D remains unclear. CDR3 size: 15 residues. Germline V gene lookup returns CDR1 SGHTS and CDR2 YDEGEE. V lost 0 bases, J lost 2 bases, and 6 bases lay in between.